The next 17 T cell receptor beta chains were all read from a single sample in a study of high-grade serous ovarian cancer treatment subgroups. Tumor samples were taken before definitive surgery or chemotherapy. The data were produced by immunoSEQ multiplex PCR, yet TCRdb's version contains in-frame clones alone and is incomplete. The table has thousands of clones, roughly 67% seen once; the top ten hold around 15%. The specimen was tumor tissue. The receptors stem from a human donor with high-grade serous ovarian cancer.

This clone was picked up a small number of times. The V gene is TRBV6-6, the J gene TRBJ2-7; the match to TRBD2 covers 7 bases. The CDR3 loop spans 13 amino acids. With V trimmed by 6 bases and J by 6 bases, 8 bases remained unmatched. Germline V gene sequence: CDR1 MNHNY, CDR2 SVGAGI (reference sequence). CDR3 in DNA: TGTGCCAGCAGAAGCGGGGACCTCCGCGAGCAGTACTTC. Encoded protein: CASRSGDLREQYF.

The chain has TRBV20-1 and TRBJ1-1, with D maybe TRBD1 (5 bases). CDR1 is DFQATT and CDR2 is SNEGSKA in the germline V gene (reference sequence). This CDR3 is 11 amino acids long. Trimming took off 2 bases at V and 7 bases at J, with 8 bases between the two ends. The CDR3 here is CSARRGNEAFF. The CDR3 nucleotides are TGCAGTGCTAGAAGGGGAAATGAAGCTTTCTTT.

Only a few counts were recorded for this clone. This chain uses TRBV10-1 with TRBJ1-1; D is perhaps TRBD1 (6 bases). The CDR3 consists of 15 residues. Looked up from germline, CDR1 is WNHNN and CDR2 is SYGVQD (reference sequence). V shed 2 bases and J shed 1 base, with 11 bases lying between them. The CDR3 DNA sequence: TGCGCCAGCAGTGAGGAGCTGGGACAGAACACTGAAGCTTTCTTT. Its protein product is CASSEELGQNTEAFF.

In its sample, this clone ranks as large (0.1 to 1%). J is TRBJ1-6 and V is TRBV21-1; TRBD1, as called in the table, went unchecked against the DNA. TRBV21-1 is given as a pseudogene. The CDR3 loop spans 19 amino acids. CDR3 sequence: CASSKSGTGVIGDNSPLHF. Here the CDR3 DNA reads TGTGCCAGCAGCAAATCAGGGACAGGGGTTATAGGGGATAATTCACCCCTCCACTTT.

As to this clone: Relative to the germline gene, one junction end is altered; a read error may explain this. The chain combines TRBV6-6 with TRBJ2-7; 7 positions agree with TRBD2. CDR1 MNHNY and CDR2 SVGAGI come from the germline V gene (reference sequence). The CDR3 is 14 residues long. CDR3 DNA: TGTGCCATCAGTGGGGAGGGGCCCCCCTACGAGCAGTACTTC. It is translated as CAISGEGPPYEQYF.

This clone was picked up a small number of times. The CDR3 spells CASSRAIPGVGAFF. The CDR3 DNA sequence: TGTGCCAGCAGCCGCGCCATCCCCGGGGTGGGAGCTTTCTTT. The V call is TRBV13, the J call TRBJ1-1; unclear D gene. Between the trimmed V and J ends, which lost 5 bases and 10 bases, there was a span of 20 bases. Germline loops: CDR1 PRHDT, CDR2 FYEKMQ (reference sequence). The CDR3 consists of 14 residues.

The chain employs TRBV18 and TRBJ1-2, with D perhaps matching TRBD1 (5 bases). The CDR3 runs 14 residues. V lost 4 bases, J lost 7 bases, and 16 bases lay in between. Germline values: CDR1 KGHSH, CDR2 LQKENI. The CDR3 DNA follows: TGTGCCAGCTCACAGGGGACGGCGGGCAGTGGCTACACCTTC. It translates to CASSQGTAGSGYTF.

The chain's CDR3 is CASSLRGASNEQFF. The CDR3 nucleotides are TGTGCCAGCAGCTTGCGGGGGGCGTCCAATGAGCAGTTCTTC. The chain carries TRBV11-3 and TRBJ2-1, with TRBD2 matching 8 bases. CDR1 is SGHNT, CDR2 YENEEA, per germline. V trimming: 3 bases; J trimming: 6 bases; junction bases outside the gene matches: 4. The CDR3 has 14 residues.

In regard to this clone: Other nucleotide sequences in the sample specify the same CDR3. The chain has TRBV5-6 and TRBJ2-6; no reliable D call. Trimming pared 7 bases from V and 15 bases from J, leaving 32 bases between. The CDR3 sequence is 17 residues long. Per germline, CDR1 SGHDT and CDR2 YYEEEE. This CDR3 reads CASDPSNITKSGQRLTF. As DNA, the CDR3 is TGTGCCAGCGACCCAAGCAATATCACAAAGTCGGGCCAGCGCCTGACTTTC.

The chain is built from TRBV5-4 and TRBJ2-3; D tentatively reads TRBD1 or TRBD2 (5 bases each). V lost 4 bases and J 4 bases, leaving 16 bases between the germline ends. Looked up from germline, CDR1 is SGHNT and CDR2 is YYREEE (reference sequence). The CDR3 contains 15 residues. The CDR3, as DNA: TGTGCCAGCAGCCCTTCGGGGCCGCTCCCAGATACGCAGTATTTT. It codes for CASSPSGPLPDTQYF.

DNA for the CDR3: TGTGCCAGCAGCGCCTCCCTTGGGGCCGCTGGCATTCAGTACTTC. Encoded protein: CASSASLGAAGIQYF. This chain links TRBV9 with TRBJ2-4; D is possibly TRBD1 (5 bases). V lost 3 bases to trimming and J lost 9 bases, with 19 bases between them. This CDR3 spans 15 amino acids. Per germline, CDR1 SGDLS and CDR2 YYNGEE. The full variable domain, rest sourced from reference TRBV9 and TRBJ2-4, is DSGVTQTPKHLITATGQRVTLRCSPRSGDLSVYWYQQSLDQGLQFLIQYYNGEERAKGNILERFSAQQFPDLHSELNLSSLELGDSALYFCASSASLGAAGIQYFGAGTRLSVL.

This clone was found a few times. This sequence joins TRBV5-1 and TRBJ1-6, with D hard to call. The germline V gene has CDR1 SGHRS and CDR2 YFSETQ. The length of the CDR3 is 15 residues. The V and J ends lost 4 bases and 6 bases respectively, with 14 bases between them. In DNA, the CDR3 is TGCGCCAGCAGCCCGACTCAACAGAGTAATTCACCCCTCCACTTT. Translated, it gives CASSPTQQSNSPLHF.

This chain joins TRBV6-6 and TRBJ1-3; D unresolved. CDR3 length equals 15 residues. From germline, CDR1 is MNHNY and CDR2 SVGAGI (reference sequence). V shed 6 bases and J shed 0 bases, with 12 bases lying between them. The DNA for the CDR3 is TGTGCCAGCAGCCCGACACCTAGCTCTGGAAACACCATATATTTT. This gives the protein CASSPTPSSGNTIYF.

This clone appeared a few times. The V call is TRBV5-1, the J call TRBJ2-2; D tentatively fits TRBD1 or TRBD2 (5 bases each). The germline CDR1 and CDR2 sequences are SGHRS and YFSETQ. CDR3 size: 15 residues. The germline V and J ends were trimmed by 4 bases and 4 bases, with 14 bases remaining between them. CDR3 DNA: TGCGCCAGCAGCCAAGACGGGGCCTCCACCGGGGAGCTGTTTTTT. Protein product: CASSQDGASTGELFF.

In this sample, this clone turned up a few times. This sequence joins TRBV30 and TRBJ1-2; no reliable D call. This CDR3 region has 13 residues. Per germline, CDR1 GTSNPN and CDR2 SVGIG (reference sequence). V lost 0 bases and J lost 2, with 7 bases in between. Here the CDR3 DNA reads TGTGCCTGGAGTGTAGGGTTAAACTATGGCTACACCTTC. Its translation: CAWSVGLNYGYTF.

Only a few counts were recorded for this clone. The rearrangement joins TRBV9 to TRBJ2-2; 7 positions agree with TRBD1. V gave up 1 base and J gave up 6 bases; unmatched junction bases: 18. The germline V gene encodes CDR1 SGDLS and CDR2 YYNGEE. The CDR3 has 19 residues. The CDR3 loop is CASSVPERDSQRVSGELFF. The CDR3 DNA sequence: TGTGCCAGCAGCGTACCGGAGAGGGACAGCCAAAGAGTATCCGGGGAGCTGTTTTTT. Full variable domain (remainder filled in from reference TRBV9 and TRBJ2-2): DSGVTQTPKHLITATGQRVTLRCSPRSGDLSVYWYQQSLDQGLQFLIQYYNGEERAKGNILERFSAQQFPDLHSELNLSSLELGDSALYFCASSVPERDSQRVSGELFFGEGSRLTVL.

This chain uses TRBV9 with TRBJ2-7; D may be TRBD2 (6 bases). The CDR3 totals 14 residues. Germline V gene lookup returns CDR1 SGDLS and CDR2 YYNGEE. V lost 0 bases, J lost 3 bases, and 10 bases lay in between. The CDR3 loop is CASSVAGGDYEQYF. The CDR3 region has the DNA TGTGCCAGCAGCGTAGCGGGCGGGGACTACGAGCAGTACTTC. Full variable domain (remainder filled in from reference TRBV9 and TRBJ2-7): DSGVTQTPKHLITATGQRVTLRCSPRSGDLSVYWYQQSLDQGLQFLIQYYNGEERAKGNILERFSAQQFPDLHSELNLSSLELGDSALYFCASSVAGGDYEQYFGPGTRLTVT.